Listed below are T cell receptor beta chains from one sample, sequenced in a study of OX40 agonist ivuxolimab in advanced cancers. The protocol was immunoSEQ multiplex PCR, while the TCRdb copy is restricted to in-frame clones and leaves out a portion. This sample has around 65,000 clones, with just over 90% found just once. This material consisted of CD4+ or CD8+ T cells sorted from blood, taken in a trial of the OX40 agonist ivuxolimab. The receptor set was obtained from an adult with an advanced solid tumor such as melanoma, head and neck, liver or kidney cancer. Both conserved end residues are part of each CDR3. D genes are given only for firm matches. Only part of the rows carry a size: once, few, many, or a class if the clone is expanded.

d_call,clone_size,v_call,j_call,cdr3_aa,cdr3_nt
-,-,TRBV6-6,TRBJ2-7,CASGKEAFLARGQYF,TGTGCCAGCGGAAAAGAGGCGTTTTTGGCCCGCGGGCAGTACTTC
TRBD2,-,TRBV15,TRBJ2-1,CATSREESGSLYNEQFF,TGTGCCACCAGCAGAGAAGAGAGCGGGAGTCTTTACAATGAGCAGTTCTTC
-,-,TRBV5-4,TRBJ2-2,CASSRVTGELFF,TGTGCCAGCAGCCGAGTCACCGGGGAGCTGTTTTTT
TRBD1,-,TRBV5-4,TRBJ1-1,CASRMDRGLNTEAFF,TGTGCCAGCAGGATGGACAGGGGATTGAACACTGAAGCTTTCTTT
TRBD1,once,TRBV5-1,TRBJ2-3,CASSLDRDPTDTQYF,TGCGCCAGCAGCTTAGACAGGGACCCCACAGATACGCAGTATTTT
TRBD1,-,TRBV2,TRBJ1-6,CASSGRDSSYNSPLHF,TGTGCCAGCAGCGGAAGGGACAGCTCCTATAATTCACCCCTCCACTTT
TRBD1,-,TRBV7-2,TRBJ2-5,CASSFDRGWGETQYF,TGTGCCAGCAGCTTCGACAGGGGTTGGGGTGAGACCCAGTACTTC
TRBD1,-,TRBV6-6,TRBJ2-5,CASSRQGAWETQYF,TGTGCCAGCAGTCGACAGGGCGCTTGGGAGACCCAGTACTTC